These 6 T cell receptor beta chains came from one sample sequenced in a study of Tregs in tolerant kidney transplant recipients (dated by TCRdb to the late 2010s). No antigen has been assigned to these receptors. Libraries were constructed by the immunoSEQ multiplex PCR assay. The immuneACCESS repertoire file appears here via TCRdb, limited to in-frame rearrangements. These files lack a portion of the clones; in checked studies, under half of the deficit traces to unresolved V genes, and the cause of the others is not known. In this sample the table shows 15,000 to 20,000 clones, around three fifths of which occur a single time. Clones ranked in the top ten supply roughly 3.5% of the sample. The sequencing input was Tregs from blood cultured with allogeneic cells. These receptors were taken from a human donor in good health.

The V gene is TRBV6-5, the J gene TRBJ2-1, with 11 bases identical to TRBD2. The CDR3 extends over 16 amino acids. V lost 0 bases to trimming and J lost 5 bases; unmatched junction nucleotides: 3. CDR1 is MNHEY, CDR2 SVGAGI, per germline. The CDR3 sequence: CASSYSGTSGNNEQFF. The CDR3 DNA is TGTGCCAGCAGTTACTCCGGGACTAGCGGAAACAATGAGCAGTTCTTC.

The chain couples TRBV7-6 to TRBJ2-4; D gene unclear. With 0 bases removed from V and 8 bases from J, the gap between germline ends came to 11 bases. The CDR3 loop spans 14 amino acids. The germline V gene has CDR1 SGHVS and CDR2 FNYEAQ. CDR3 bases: TGTGCCAGCAGCTTAGCCTCGACTGGGGACATTCAGTACTTC. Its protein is CASSLASTGDIQYF.

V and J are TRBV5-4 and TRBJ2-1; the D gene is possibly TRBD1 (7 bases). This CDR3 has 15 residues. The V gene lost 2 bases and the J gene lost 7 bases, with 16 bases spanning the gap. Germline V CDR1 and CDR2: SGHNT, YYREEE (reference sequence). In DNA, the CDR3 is TGTGCCAGCAGCTTTCAGGGGGGCCGTGGGAATGAGCAGTTCTTC. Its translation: CASSFQGGRGNEQFF.

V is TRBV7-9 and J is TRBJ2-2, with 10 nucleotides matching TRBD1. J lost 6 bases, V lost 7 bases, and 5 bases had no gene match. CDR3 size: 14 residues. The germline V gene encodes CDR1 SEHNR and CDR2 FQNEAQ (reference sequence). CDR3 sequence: CASNRDRGSGELFF. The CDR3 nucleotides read TGTGCCAGCAACCGGGACAGGGGATCCGGGGAGCTGTTTTTT. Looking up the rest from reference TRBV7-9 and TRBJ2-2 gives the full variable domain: DTGVSQNPRHKITKRGQNVTFRCDPISEHNRLYWYRQTLGQGPEFLTYFQNEAQLEKSRLLSDRFSAERPKGSFSTLEIQRTEQGDSAMYLCASNRDRGSGELFFGEGSRLTVL.

The CDR3 is CASSERAIGRGEAFF. The CDR3 DNA sequence: TGTGCCAGCAGCGAGCGGGCCATCGGGCGGGGTGAAGCTTTCTTT. This chain connects TRBV9 to TRBJ1-1; D is undetermined. Germline lookup yields CDR1 SGDLS and CDR2 YYNGEE. The V end was cut by 3 bases, the J end by 7 bases, with 19 bases between. The CDR3 contains 15 residues.

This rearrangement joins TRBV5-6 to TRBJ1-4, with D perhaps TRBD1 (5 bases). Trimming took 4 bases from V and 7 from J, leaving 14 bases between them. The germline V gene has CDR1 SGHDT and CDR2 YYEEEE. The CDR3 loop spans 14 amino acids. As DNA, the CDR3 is TGTGCCAGCAGCCGCCCGGGGAGGGGTGAAAAACTGTTTTTT. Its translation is CASSRPGRGEKLFF.